Listed below are T cell receptor beta chains from one sample, sequenced in a study of identical twins. Each CDR3 protein is one row after TCRdb ran MiXCR on the 5' RACE reads. The sample includes some 440,000 distinct CDR3 sequences, 20% to 25% of them seen just once. The data were also submitted as part of a second study, on T cells expressing NK-cell markers.

Sequencing input: CD4+ T cells sorted from blood. All receptors come from a woman aged 18-29 years in good health. Both conserved end residues are part of each CDR3. Each record gives: V gene, J gene, clone size, D gene, CDR3 protein, CDR3 DNA. The D gene is left open where the match is weak. Expanded clones get a size class; other rows say once, few or many, or leave the size out.

v_call: TRBV30; j_call: TRBJ2-1; clone_size: few; d_call: NA; cdr3_aa: CAWNPGWNEQFF; cdr3_nt: TGTGCCTGGAATCCAGGGTGGAATGAGCAGTTCTTC
v_call: TRBV12-3/TRBV12-4; j_call: TRBJ1-2; clone_size: many; d_call: TRBD1; cdr3_aa: CASSLGDSGVGYTF; cdr3_nt: TGTGCCAGCAGTTTAGGGGACAGTGGTGTGGGCTACACCTTC
v_call: TRBV9; j_call: TRBJ2-3; clone_size: NA; d_call: NA; cdr3_aa: CASSVGGLTDTQYF; cdr3_nt: TGTGCCAGCAGCGTCGGGGGGCTCACAGATACGCAGTATTTT
v_call: TRBV5-1; j_call: TRBJ1-5; clone_size: few; d_call: NA; cdr3_aa: CASSLAVGAQPQHF; cdr3_nt: TGCGCCAGCAGCTTGGCCGTAGGGGCTCAGCCCCAGCATTTT
v_call: TRBV5-4; j_call: TRBJ2-7; clone_size: few; d_call: TRBD2; cdr3_aa: CASSFPSGRSSYEQYF; cdr3_nt: TGTGCCAGCAGCTTTCCTAGCGGGAGGAGCTCCTACGAGCAGTACTTC
v_call: TRBV11-2; j_call: TRBJ2-5; clone_size: NA; d_call: NA; cdr3_aa: CASSLATRGKGQETQYF; cdr3_nt: TGTGCCAGCAGCTTAGCAACGAGGGGTAAGGGCCAAGAGACCCAGTACTTC
v_call: TRBV20-1; j_call: TRBJ2-1; clone_size: NA; d_call: NA; cdr3_aa: CSARRDLNNEQFF; cdr3_nt: TGCAGTGCTAGAAGGGACCTCAACAATGAGCAGTTCTTC
v_call: TRBV20-1; j_call: TRBJ2-7; clone_size: few; d_call: TRBD2; cdr3_aa: CSATGGAYEQYF; cdr3_nt: TGCAGTGCAACGGGGGGGGCCTACGAGCAGTACTTC
v_call: TRBV11-1; j_call: TRBJ2-4; clone_size: few; d_call: NA; cdr3_aa: CASSFGGGAGPLAKNIQYF; cdr3_nt: TGTGCCAGCAGCTTTGGAGGGGGGGCCGGACCTCTAGCCAAAAACATTCAGTACTTC
v_call: TRBV12-3/TRBV12-4; j_call: TRBJ2-4; clone_size: NA; d_call: NA; cdr3_aa: CASSPGIAKNIQYF; cdr3_nt: TGTGCCAGCAGCCCAGGGATAGCCAAAAACATTCAGTACTTC
v_call: TRBV12-3/TRBV12-4; j_call: TRBJ1-1; clone_size: NA; d_call: NA; cdr3_aa: CASSLFGTGTEAFF; cdr3_nt: TGTGCCAGCAGTTTATTCGGCACGGGGACTGAAGCTTTCTTT
v_call: TRBV3-1; j_call: TRBJ2-7; clone_size: few; d_call: TRBD1; cdr3_aa: CASSLLPGQGDDEQYF; cdr3_nt: TGTGCCAGCAGCTTATTACCGGGACAGGGGGACGACGAGCAGTACTTC
v_call: TRBV12-3/TRBV12-4; j_call: TRBJ2-5; clone_size: NA; d_call: NA; cdr3_aa: CASSRLGQGTQYF; cdr3_nt: TGTGCCAGCAGCCGACTAGGCCAAGGGACCCAGTACTTC
v_call: TRBV12-3/TRBV12-4; j_call: TRBJ2-4; clone_size: many; d_call: TRBD2; cdr3_aa: CASSWTGTSRDF; cdr3_nt: TGTGCCAGCAGTTGGACTGGGACTAGCCGAGACTTC
v_call: TRBV12-3/TRBV12-4; j_call: TRBJ2-7; clone_size: NA; d_call: NA; cdr3_aa: CASSPGRGRTYEQYF; cdr3_nt: TGTGCCAGCAGTCCGGGAAGGGGCCGCACCTACGAGCAGTACTTC
v_call: TRBV6-1; j_call: TRBJ2-6; clone_size: few; d_call: TRBD1; cdr3_aa: CASRRQGAGANVLTF; cdr3_nt: TGTGCCAGCAGAAGACAGGGGGCTGGGGCCAACGTCCTGACTTTC
v_call: TRBV5-1; j_call: TRBJ2-1; clone_size: NA; d_call: TRBD1; cdr3_aa: CASSDRGRLNEQFF; cdr3_nt: TGCGCCAGCTCGGACAGGGGGCGCTTAAATGAGCAGTTCTTC
v_call: TRBV11-3; j_call: TRBJ2-5; clone_size: NA; d_call: NA; cdr3_aa: CASSPGKTQYF; cdr3_nt: TGTGCCAGCAGCCCCGGGAAGACCCAGTACTTC
v_call: TRBV12-3/TRBV12-4; j_call: TRBJ1-1; clone_size: few; d_call: NA; cdr3_aa: CASSLYLNTEAFF; cdr3_nt: TGTGCCAGCAGTTTATATCTGAACACTGAAGCTTTCTTT
v_call: TRBV5-1; j_call: TRBJ2-2; clone_size: few; d_call: TRBD2; cdr3_aa: CASSLDWTRAGELFF; cdr3_nt: TGCGCCAGCAGCTTGGATTGGACTAGGGCCGGGGAGCTGTTTTTT
v_call: TRBV6-1; j_call: TRBJ2-3; clone_size: few; d_call: TRBD2; cdr3_aa: CASSQLAGTDTQYF; cdr3_nt: TGTGCCAGCAGCCAACTAGCGGGCACAGATACGCAGTATTTT
v_call: TRBV5-1; j_call: TRBJ2-3; clone_size: NA; d_call: TRBD2; cdr3_aa: CASSLSPAGGPDTQYF; cdr3_nt: TGCGCCAGCAGCTTGTCCCCAGCGGGAGGGCCGGATACGCAGTATTTT
v_call: TRBV12-3/TRBV12-4; j_call: TRBJ2-3; clone_size: few; d_call: NA; cdr3_aa: CASSAQGGDTQYF; cdr3_nt: TGTGCCAGCAGTGCCCAGGGCGGGGATACGCAGTATTTT
v_call: TRBV20-1; j_call: TRBJ2-3; clone_size: few; d_call: NA; cdr3_aa: CSAYTFITDTQYF; cdr3_nt: TGCAGTGCTTACACCTTCATCACAGATACGCAGTATTTT
v_call: TRBV5-1; j_call: TRBJ1-1; clone_size: NA; d_call: NA; cdr3_aa: CASSGGGTNTEAFF; cdr3_nt: TGCGCCAGCAGCGGGGGGGGTACAAACACTGAAGCTTTCTTT
v_call: TRBV6-5; j_call: TRBJ2-1; clone_size: NA; d_call: NA; cdr3_aa: CASSYTGPHYNEQFF; cdr3_nt: TGTGCCAGCAGTTACACCGGACCCCACTACAATGAGCAGTTCTTC
v_call: TRBV5-1; j_call: TRBJ1-1; clone_size: NA; d_call: TRBD1; cdr3_aa: CASSSGTGTMNTEAFF; cdr3_nt: TGCGCCAGCAGCTCCGGGACAGGGACCATGAACACTGAAGCTTTCTTT
v_call: TRBV5-1; j_call: TRBJ2-3; clone_size: NA; d_call: TRBD1; cdr3_aa: CASRPTGVITDTQYF; cdr3_nt: TGCGCCAGCAGGCCGACAGGGGTAATCACAGATACGCAGTATTTT
v_call: TRBV6-6; j_call: TRBJ1-2; clone_size: NA; d_call: NA; cdr3_aa: CASSVRGSGYTF; cdr3_nt: TGTGCCAGCAGTGTCAGGGGATCGGGCTACACCTTC
v_call: TRBV6-1; j_call: TRBJ2-3; clone_size: NA; d_call: NA; cdr3_aa: CASSRSYDADTQYF; cdr3_nt: TGTGCCAGCAGTCGCTCCTATGACGCAGATACGCAGTATTTT
v_call: TRBV5-1; j_call: TRBJ2-3; clone_size: NA; d_call: NA; cdr3_aa: CASSLEGILGDTQYF; cdr3_nt: TGCGCCAGCAGCTTGGAAGGGATACTCGGAGATACGCAGTATTTT
v_call: TRBV9; j_call: TRBJ1-1; clone_size: many; d_call: NA; cdr3_aa: CASSVGAGYTEAFF; cdr3_nt: TGTGCCAGCAGCGTAGGGGCAGGGTACACTGAAGCTTTCTTT
v_call: TRBV12-3/TRBV12-4; j_call: TRBJ1-5; clone_size: once; d_call: NA; cdr3_aa: CASSRRSNQPQHF; cdr3_nt: TGTGCCAGCAGTAGGAGAAGCAATCAGCCCCAGCATTTT
v_call: TRBV18; j_call: TRBJ1-3; clone_size: NA; d_call: NA; cdr3_aa: CASSKNHRSPLPRSGNTIYF; cdr3_nt: TGTGCCAGCTCAAAGAATCACAGAAGTCCCCTCCCCCGATCTGGAAACACCATATATTTT
v_call: TRBV29-1; j_call: TRBJ2-3; clone_size: few; d_call: NA; cdr3_aa: CSVDRPPTTDTQYF; cdr3_nt: TGCAGCGTTGATAGACCGCCCACCACAGATACGCAGTATTTT
v_call: TRBV6-5; j_call: TRBJ2-1; clone_size: few; d_call: TRBD2; cdr3_aa: CASSYLGGREQFF; cdr3_nt: TGTGCCAGCAGTTACCTTGGCGGGAGGGAGCAGTTCTTC
v_call: TRBV10-3; j_call: TRBJ2-2; clone_size: few; d_call: TRBD2; cdr3_aa: CAISLKKPSGRTTGELFF; cdr3_nt: TGTGCCATCAGCCTAAAGAAACCTAGCGGGAGGACCACCGGGGAGCTGTTTTTT
v_call: TRBV29-1; j_call: TRBJ2-2; clone_size: few; d_call: TRBD1; cdr3_aa: CSVAPGQLTGELFF; cdr3_nt: TGCAGCGTTGCACCGGGACAGTTAACCGGGGAGCTGTTTTTT
v_call: TRBV6-5; j_call: TRBJ1-5; clone_size: few; d_call: NA; cdr3_aa: CASSYSGEKPQHF; cdr3_nt: TGTGCCAGCAGTTACTCGGGGGAAAAGCCCCAGCATTTT
v_call: TRBV5-1; j_call: TRBJ2-5; clone_size: NA; d_call: NA; cdr3_aa: CASSPLLGETQYF; cdr3_nt: TGCGCCAGCAGTCCCCTGCTGGGGGAGACCCAGTACTTC
v_call: TRBV2; j_call: TRBJ2-7; clone_size: NA; d_call: NA; cdr3_aa: CAGRRQSYEQYF; cdr3_nt: TGTGCCGGCAGGAGACAGTCCTACGAGCAGTACTTC
v_call: TRBV11-2; j_call: TRBJ2-3; clone_size: few; d_call: NA; cdr3_aa: CASSLNWGGTDTQYF; cdr3_nt: TGTGCCAGCAGCTTAAATTGGGGGGGCACAGATACGCAGTATTTT